The clone carrying this T cell receptor (beta chain) was detected many times. These data originate in a study of T-cell memory formation after mild COVID-19. This CDR3 region has 16 residues. The V gene lost 5 bases and the J gene lost 4 bases, with 20 bases spanning the gap. The germline V gene encodes CDR1 SGHTA and CDR2 FQGNSA. TCRdb itself ran the 5' RACE reads through MiXCR, one entry per CDR3 protein. The sample yields roughly 480,000 distinct CDR3 sequences, roughly 23% seen once. The specimen was PBMCs or a T cell subset sorted from them (not recorded which). The rearrangement joins TRBV7-2 to TRBJ2-5; possibly TRBD2 for D (6 bases). The origin of this receptor is an adult woman who had mild COVID-19 (a few samples of this study predate the infection). Cell type and time point are not known. The DNA for the CDR3 is TGTGCCAGCAGCCCGAGAGCGGGCTCTGGGGGAGAGACCCAGTACTTC. Amino acids: CASSPRAGSGGETQYF.